This TCR beta chain was sequenced for a study of blood T cell repertoires in COVID-19. Whole-study context: The United States, Italy and Spain supplied acute and convalescent COVID-19 samples.

Germline CDR1 GTSNPN, CDR2 SVGIG (reference sequence). V lost 5 bases to trimming and J lost 0 bases, with 14 bases between them. The CDR3 covers 14 residues. This clone was counted a single time. The method was immunoSEQ multiplex PCR; TCRdb's version includes in-frame clones alone and lacks a portion of them. The sample contains approximately 190,000 clones, about 88% of which appear only once. This rearrangement joins TRBV30 to TRBJ2-7; a possible D gene is TRBD2 (5 bases). This clonotype was obtained from a woman aged 40 to 55 who had recovered from COVID-19. The sequenced sample was peripheral blood. The CDR3 loop reads CAWSPGFSSYEQYF. The CDR3 DNA sequence: TGTGCCTGGTCCCCGGGGTTTAGCTCCTACGAGCAGTACTTC. Filled out from reference TRBV30 and TRBJ2-7, the complete variable domain reads SQTIHQWPATLVQPVGSPLSLECTVEGTSNPNLYWYRQAAGRGLQLLFYSVGIGQISSEVPQNLSASRPQDRQFILSSKKLLLSDSGFYLCAWSPGFSSYEQYFGPGTRLTVT.